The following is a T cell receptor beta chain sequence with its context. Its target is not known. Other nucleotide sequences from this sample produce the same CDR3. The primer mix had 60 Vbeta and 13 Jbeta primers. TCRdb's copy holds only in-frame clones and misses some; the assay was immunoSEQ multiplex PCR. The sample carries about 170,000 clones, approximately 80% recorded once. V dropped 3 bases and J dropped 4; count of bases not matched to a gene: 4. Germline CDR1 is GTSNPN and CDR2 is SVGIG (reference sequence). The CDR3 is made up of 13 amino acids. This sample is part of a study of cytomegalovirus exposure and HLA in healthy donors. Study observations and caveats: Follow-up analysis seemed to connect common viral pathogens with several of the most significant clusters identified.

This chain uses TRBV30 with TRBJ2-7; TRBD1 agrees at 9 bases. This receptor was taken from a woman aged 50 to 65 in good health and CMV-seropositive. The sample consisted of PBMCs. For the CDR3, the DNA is TGTGCCTGGAGCCGGGACAGGGAGTACGAGCAGTACTTC. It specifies CAWSRDREYEQYF.